This entry is about one T cell receptor (beta chain). Its matching antigen is unknown. What made the TCR beta cDNA was 5'RACE template switching with UMIs. TCRdb re-called the 5' RACE reads, yielding one record per CDR3 amino acid sequence without DNA. This sample contains some 440,000 distinct CDR3 sequences. This sample is drawn from a study of T cells expressing NK-cell markers. Study summary: It was from sorted CD3+CD56+NKG2C+, CD3+CD56+NKG2C- and CD3+CD56-NKG2C+ T cells that TCR beta repertoires came. Seven sequenced donors out of eight were HCMV-seropositive, one seronegative. Findings and limits, study-wide: The CD3+CD56-NKG2C+ fraction was also led by these clonotypes in a few donors.

Material for sequencing was blood T cells: a sorted CD56 or NKG2C T cell subset, CD4+ or CD8+ T cells, or bulk PBMC T cells (not recorded which). This receptor was obtained from a woman aged 50 to 60 in good health.

The CDR3 here is CASSIQTGNHEQFF. This rearrangement joins TRBV5-1 to TRBJ2-1; TCRdb names TRBD1, which stays unverified in the absence of DNA. CDR3 size: 14 residues. Germline lookup yields CDR1 SGHRS and CDR2 YFSETQ. Filled out from reference TRBV5-1 and TRBJ2-1, the complete variable domain reads KAGVTQTPRYLIKTRGQQVTLSCSPISGHRSVSWYQQTPGQGLQFLFEYFSETQRNKGNFPGRFSGRQFSNSRSEMNVSTLELGDSALYLCASSIQTGNHEQFFGPGTRLTVL.